A single sample is the source of the 18 T cell receptor beta chains below, sequenced in a study of blood T cell repertoires in COVID-19. Libraries were prepared by immunoSEQ multiplex PCR; TCRdb keeps only in-frame clonotypes and omits some of them. The profile shows fewer than 25,000 clones, roughly 90% of them singletons. The specimen sequenced was peripheral blood. Source of these receptors: a woman older than 75 with active or convalescent COVID-19.

This clone was observed a handful of times. This chain links TRBV27 with TRBJ2-1; 8 bases map to TRBD2. The length of the CDR3 is 15 residues. CDR1 is MNHEY, CDR2 SMNVEV, per germline (reference sequence). Trimming removed 6 bases from V and 8 bases from J; junction bases left unmatched: 12. The CDR3: CASRRDSGIRDEQFF. CDR3 nucleotide sequence: TGTGCCAGCAGACGCGATAGCGGGATTAGAGATGAGCAGTTCTTC.

J is TRBJ2-2 and V is TRBV25-1, with 13 bases fitting TRBD2. Germline CDR1 reads MGHDK; CDR2 reads SYGVNS. J lost 5 bases, V lost 5 bases, and 5 bases had no gene match. The CDR3 loop spans 16 amino acids. The CDR3 coding sequence is TGTGCCAGCAGTTCACTAGCGGGAGGGCCAACCGGGGAGCTGTTTTTT. It yields the protein CASSSLAGGPTGELFF.

The chain links TRBV5-1 to TRBJ2-3, with unresolved D. CDR3 length: 11 residues. V lost 6 bases, J lost 5 bases, and 7 bases lay in between. CDR1 and CDR2 (germline): SGHRS, YFSETQ. In DNA, the CDR3 is TGCGCCAGCAATAGAAGAGATACGCAGTATTTT. It yields the protein CASNRRDTQYF.

This clone was recorded once. The chain employs TRBV28 and TRBJ2-7, with 9 nucleotides matching TRBD1. The CDR3 extends over 15 amino acids. Trimming at V came to 6 bases and at J to 0 bases, leaving 6 bases not matched to a gene. Per the germline V gene, CDR1 is MDHEN and CDR2 is SYDVKM. CDR3 in amino acids: CASRHGTGRSYEQYF. CDR3 nucleotides: TGTGCCAGCAGACATGGGACAGGGCGCTCCTACGAGCAGTACTTC.

This clone was observed a few times. The chain has TRBV27 and TRBJ2-2; 11 nucleotides line up with TRBD2. Looked up from germline, CDR1 is MNHEY and CDR2 is SMNVEV (reference sequence). The junction had 6 bases not matched to a gene; V was cut back by 2 bases and J by 4 bases. This CDR3 contains 17 residues. CDR3 sequence (DNA): TGTGCCAGCAGTTTAGGGCTAGCGGGAGGTCGCACCGGGGAGCTGTTTTTT. Amino acid sequence: CASSLGLAGGRTGELFF.

This chain joins TRBV11-3 and TRBJ1-2, with a tentative D call TRBD1 (6 bases). This CDR3 is built from 13 residues. Trimming took 3 bases from V and 6 from J, leaving 11 bases between them. Germline loops: CDR1 SGHNT, CDR2 YENEEA. CDR3 amino acids: CASSFTGYHGYTF. CDR3 in DNA: TGTGCCAGCAGCTTTACAGGGTATCATGGCTACACCTTC.

V gene TRBV7-9 combines with J gene TRBJ1-4; 9 nucleotides match TRBD1. V shed 4 bases, J shed 8 bases, and the junction held 14 bases outside the gene matches. The germline V gene has CDR1 SEHNR and CDR2 FQNEAQ (reference sequence). The CDR3 is 17 amino acids. The CDR3 sequence: CASSSSDVTGGLEKLFF. CDR3 in DNA: TGTGCCAGCAGCTCGTCCGATGTAACAGGGGGCTTGGAAAAACTGTTTTTT.

The genes are TRBV5-1 and TRBJ1-2; 9 positions match TRBD1. Germline CDR1 and CDR2: SGHRS and YFSETQ. This CDR3 contains 15 residues. V lost 0 bases and J lost 1; bases outside the gene matches: 1. CDR3 loop: CASSLGTGVNYGYTF. CDR3 DNA sequence: TGCGCCAGCAGCTTGGGGACAGGGGTTAACTATGGCTACACCTTC.

The chain combines TRBV9 with TRBJ2-6, with TRBD1 identical over 9 bases. This CDR3 region has 16 residues. J lost 12 bases, V lost 3 bases, and 13 bases had no gene match. Germline CDR1 SGDLS, CDR2 YYNGEE. The CDR3 protein is CASSEPGQGPQGVLTF. The CDR3 bases are TGTGCCAGCAGCGAGCCGGGACAGGGCCCCCAAGGCGTCCTGACTTTC. The full variable domain, completed using reference TRBV9 and TRBJ2-6, is DSGVTQTPKHLITATGQRVTLRCSPRSGDLSVYWYQQSLDQGLQFLIQYYNGEERAKGNILERFSAQQFPDLHSELNLSSLELGDSALYFCASSEPGQGPQGVLTFGAGSRLTVL.

This rearrangement joins TRBV6-2 or TRBV6-3 to TRBJ2-5, with TRBD2 matching over 9 bases. V was pared by 5 bases and J by 5 bases, with 9 bases of the junction left unmatched. Looked up from germline, CDR1 is MNHEY and CDR2 is SVGEGT. The CDR3 runs to 15 residues. In DNA form, the CDR3 reads TGTGCCAGCAGTGAGCCAAGCGGGGGGCGCGAGACCCAGTACTTC. The encoded protein is CASSEPSGGRETQYF.

CDR3 nucleotides: TGCGCCAGCAGCGCCCCGGAGCATAGGGGGAGAGAGACCCAGTACTTC. Translated: CASSAPEHRGRETQYF. V and J are TRBV5-1 and TRBJ2-5; a possible D gene is TRBD1 (6 bases). Germline-derived CDR1 and CDR2 are SGHRS and YFSETQ. CDR3 length equals 16 residues. Trimming cost V 4 bases and J 4 bases, with 20 bases left between them. Based on the CDR3 plus reference TRBV5-1 and TRBJ2-5, the full variable domain is KAGVTQTPRYLIKTRGQQVTLSCSPISGHRSVSWYQQTPGQGLQFLFEYFSETQRNKGNFPGRFSGRQFSNSRSEMNVSTLELGDSALYLCASSAPEHRGRETQYFGPGTRLLVL.

The count of this clone is one. This sequence joins TRBV28 and TRBJ1-1; maybe TRBD1 (6 bases). The CDR3 extends over 14 amino acids. V lost 6 bases to trimming and J lost 1 base, with 12 bases between them. CDR1 is MDHEN, CDR2 SYDVKM, per germline. CDR3 DNA sequence: TGTGCCAGCAGAAAAGGGGGGGGGAACACTGAAGCTTTCTTT. Protein product: CASRKGGGNTEAFF.

This rearrangement joins TRBV11-2 to TRBJ2-7; maybe TRBD2 (6 bases). CDR3 length: 12 amino acids. CDR1 and CDR2 (germline): SGHAT, FQNNGV. V dropped 11 bases and J dropped 4 bases, with 15 bases sitting between them. CDR3 DNA sequence: TGTGCCGGGGGGTCTAGTCGGTACGAGCAGTACTTC. It specifies CAGGSSRYEQYF.

The chain joins TRBV5-1 to TRBJ1-2, with D tentatively TRBD1 (5 bases). The V end lost 4 bases, the J end lost 2 bases, and 9 bases lay between the germline ends. The CDR3 is made up of 13 amino acids. From germline, CDR1 is SGHRS and CDR2 YFSETQ. The CDR3 region is CASSQTVNYGYTF. The CDR3 DNA is TGCGCCAGCAGCCAGACAGTCAACTATGGCTACACCTTC.

A few counts support this clone. V is TRBV9 and J is TRBJ1-1; D possibly corresponds to TRBD1 (5 bases). This CDR3 region has 15 residues. The V and J ends lost 3 bases and 3 bases respectively, with 15 bases between them. CDR1 is SGDLS and CDR2 is YYNGEE in the germline V gene. CDR3 sequence reads: CASSALRTGDTEAFF. Here the CDR3 DNA reads TGTGCCAGCAGCGCCCTCAGGACGGGGGACACTGAAGCTTTCTTT.

The chain combines TRBV5-1 with TRBJ2-5; the D gene is possibly TRBD2 (5 bases). The CDR3 is 14 amino acids. With 1 base removed from V and 5 bases from J, the gap between germline ends came to 12 bases. Germline V lookup: CDR1 SGHRS, CDR2 YFSETQ. Here the CDR3 DNA reads TGCGCCAGCAGCTTGTTAAACGGGATGGAGACCCAGTACTTC. Translating it yields CASSLLNGMETQYF.

V and J are TRBV7-6 and TRBJ2-1; TRBD2 matches at 11 bases. V dropped 1 base and J dropped 7; count of bases not matched to a gene: 12. Germline V gene lookup returns CDR1 SGHVS and CDR2 FNYEAQ. The CDR3 sequence is 18 residues long. This CDR3 reads CASSLGPIAGGVRNEQFF. CDR3 in DNA: TGTGCCAGCAGCTTAGGGCCTATAGCGGGAGGGGTTCGTAATGAGCAGTTCTTC. The variable domain in full, with the rest retrieved from reference TRBV7-6 and TRBJ2-1, is GAGVSQSPRYKVTKRGQDVALRCDPISGHVSLYWYRQALGQGPEFLTYFNYEAQQDKSGLPNDRFSAERPEGSISTLTIQRTEQRDSAMYRCASSLGPIAGGVRNEQFFGPGTRLTVL.

The V call is TRBV5-4, the J call TRBJ2-2, with TRBD2 identical over 8 bases. V lost 2 bases to trimming and J lost 3 bases; unmatched junction nucleotides: 6. This CDR3 is built from 16 residues. The V gene's germline CDR1 is SGHNT and CDR2 YYREEE (reference sequence). This chain's CDR3 is CASSFKAGDYTGELFF. The CDR3 coding sequence is TGTGCCAGCAGCTTCAAAGCGGGGGACTACACCGGGGAGCTGTTTTTT. Using reference TRBV5-4 and TRBJ2-2 for the parts outside the CDR3, the full variable domain is ETGVTQSPTHLIKTRGQQVTLRCSSQSGHNTVSWYQQALGQGPQFIFQYYREEENGRGNFPPRFSGLQFPNYSSELNVNALELDDSALYLCASSFKAGDYTGELFFGEGSRLTVL.